Shown below are 15 T cell receptor beta chains from a single sample sequenced in a study of lung T cells in sarcoidosis with Löfgren's syndrome. TCRdb analysed the reads with MiXCR anew, one entry per CDR3 protein. This sample has some 19,000 distinct CDR3 sequences, with over 20% found just once. Source material: CD4+ T cells from bronchoalveolar lavage. These receptors all come from a human donor with sarcoidosis (Löfgren's syndrome or another form), or a control subject (not recorded which).

By share, this clonotype counts as medium-sized (0.01 to 0.1%). The V and J genes are TRBV15 and TRBJ1-1; D unresolved. This CDR3 comprises 13 residues. CDR1 and CDR2 from the germline V gene are LNHNV and YYDKDF (reference sequence). V was clipped by 2 bases and J by 0 bases, with 4 bases between them. The CDR3 coding sequence is TGTGCCACCAGCAGACTCATGAACACTGAAGCTTTCTTT. Translating it yields CATSRLMNTEAFF.

This clonotype has more than one count but fewer than ten. In nucleotides, the CDR3 is TGTGCCAGCAGCGACAGGGGGCTGAGCACTGAAGCTTTCTTT. Translated: CASSDRGLSTEAFF. J is TRBJ1-1 and V is TRBV2; 10 bases are shared with TRBD1. From germline, CDR1 is SNHLY and CDR2 FYNNEI. The CDR3 length is 14 residues. Losses at the gene ends were 6 bases for V and 4 bases for J; bases not matched to a gene: 5. Looking up the rest from reference TRBV2 and TRBJ1-1 gives the full variable domain: EPEVTQTPSHQVTQMGQEVILRCVPISNHLYFYWYRQILGQKVEFLVSFYNNEISEKSEIFDDQFSVERPDGSNFTLKIRSTKLEDSAMYFCASSDRGLSTEAFFGQGTRLTVV.

A few counts support this clonotype. Germline and junction disagree at one end, which may indicate a read error. The chain has TRBV19 and TRBJ2-3; possibly TRBD1 for D (5 bases). Per the germline V gene, CDR1 is LNHDA and CDR2 is SQIVND (reference sequence). CDR3 size: 15 residues. CDR3 protein: CASTNLGPGADAQYF. In DNA, the CDR3 is TGTGCCAGTACCAACTTGGGGCCCGGAGCAGATGCGCAGTATTTT.

This clonotype is categorized as medium-sized. The genes are TRBV28 and TRBJ1-4; 8 bases are a match to TRBD1. This CDR3 has 13 amino acids. J was trimmed by 6 bases and V by 5 bases; bases with no gene match: 2. In germline, CDR1 is MDHEN, CDR2 SYDVKM. CDR3 nucleotide sequence: TGTGCCAGCAGTGACAGGGGATATGAAAAACTGTTTTTT. It translates to CASSDRGYEKLFF.

The table lists this clonotype with many counts. This sequence joins TRBV7-2 and TRBJ2-7; maybe TRBD2 (6 bases). Germline-derived CDR1 and CDR2 are SGHTA and FQGNSA. Trimming took 5 bases from V and 7 from J, leaving 18 bases between them. The CDR3 consists of 14 residues. The CDR3 spells CASSKGLSGGEQYF. Written as DNA, the CDR3 is TGTGCCAGCAGCAAGGGTCTTTCCGGGGGAGAGCAGTACTTC. Using reference TRBV7-2 and TRBJ2-7 for the parts outside the CDR3, the full variable domain is GAGVSQSPSNKVTEKGKDVELRCDPISGHTALYWYRQSLGQGLEFLIYFQGNSAPDKSGLPSDRFSAERTGGSVSTLTIQRTQQEDSAVYLCASSKGLSGGEQYFGPGTRLTVT.

In its sample, this clonotype was seen many times. V is TRBV11-2 and J is TRBJ2-5; D might be TRBD1 (5 bases). Trimming pared 0 bases from V and 7 bases from J, leaving 12 bases between. The CDR3 length is 14 residues. Germline V lookup: CDR1 SGHAT, CDR2 FQNNGV. The CDR3 protein is CASSLDPGLATQYF. For the CDR3, the DNA is TGTGCCAGCAGCTTAGATCCAGGGTTGGCGACCCAGTACTTC.

This clonotype has at least ten counts. The genes are TRBV3-1 and TRBJ2-7, with D unresolved. The CDR3 extends over 13 amino acids. Trimming cost V 2 bases and J 3 bases, with 8 bases left between them. Germline CDR1 is LGHDT and CDR2 is YNNKEL (reference sequence). The CDR3 DNA sequence: TGTGCCAGCAGCCAACAGGCTTACTACGAGCAGTACTTC. It is translated as CASSQQAYYEQYF.

This clonotype was recorded at least ten times. The rearrangement joins TRBV28 to TRBJ2-5; 9 bases match TRBD1. Germline V lookup: CDR1 MDHEN, CDR2 SYDVKM. The CDR3 contains 18 residues. Germline trimming cut 1 base from V and 2 bases from J; bases unmatched to any gene: 11. CDR3 sequence: CASSLSGLWTGEQETQYF. The CDR3 region has the DNA TGTGCCAGCAGTTTATCAGGATTGTGGACAGGGGAGCAAGAGACCCAGTACTTC.

This clonotype was seen ten or more times. The chain couples TRBV19 to TRBJ2-1; 8 positions agree with TRBD2. The germline V gene has CDR1 LNHDA and CDR2 SQIVND (reference sequence). CDR3 length equals 14 residues. V lost 4 bases and J lost 9; bases outside the gene matches: 8. CDR3 residues: CASSTRQREIEQFF. The CDR3, as DNA: TGTGCCAGTAGTACAAGGCAGCGGGAGATTGAGCAGTTCTTC.

V is TRBV29-1 and J is TRBJ1-1; TRBD1 agrees at 7 bases. CDR1 SQVTM and CDR2 ANQGSEA come from the germline V gene. CDR3 length equals 12 residues. V lost 7 bases, J lost 7 bases, and 9 bases stayed unmatched. The chain's CDR3 is CSGTENRGEAFF. CDR3 DNA: TGCAGCGGGACTGAAAACAGGGGTGAAGCTTTCTTT.

Note on this clonotype: Given a much more abundant clone one base away, this may be a read error. The V gene is TRBV6-1, the J gene TRBJ2-5; 10 bases are shared with TRBD2. The V segment lost 10 bases and the J segment 3 bases; nucleotides outside the gene matches: 8. This CDR3 contains 14 residues. Germline assignment: CDR1 MNHNS and CDR2 SASEGT. The DNA for the CDR3 is TGTGCCATCGGCGGGACTAGCGCTAAAGAGACCCAGTACTTC. Translating gives CAIGGTSAKETQYF.

This clonotype occurred a few times. The chain combines TRBV7-2 with TRBJ1-2, with D maybe TRBD1 (5 bases). Germline V lookup: CDR1 SGHTA, CDR2 FQGNSA. Trimming stripped 5 bases from V and 4 bases from J, with 14 bases between. The CDR3 runs 14 residues. The CDR3 sequence is CASSLVNRGYGYTF. CDR3 nucleotides: TGTGCCAGCAGCCTTGTGAATAGGGGCTATGGCTACACCTTC. Looking up the rest from reference TRBV7-2 and TRBJ1-2 gives the full variable domain: GAGVSQSPSNKVTEKGKDVELRCDPISGHTALYWYRQSLGQGLEFLIYFQGNSAPDKSGLPSDRFSAERTGGSVSTLTIQRTQQEDSAVYLCASSLVNRGYGYTFGSGTRLTVV.

The J gene is TRBJ2-7, the V gene TRBV18; D remains unclear. Deletions cut 0 bases from V and 3 bases from J, with 12 bases between. CDR1 and CDR2 from the germline V gene are KGHSH and LQKENI. The length of the CDR3 is 15 residues. CDR3 residues: CASSPPSAERYEQYF. In DNA, the CDR3 is TGTGCCAGCTCACCACCGTCGGCAGAACGCTACGAGCAGTACTTC.

Comments on this clonotype: A clone one base away is much larger, so this may be a read error. The chain carries TRBV20-1 and TRBJ2-3; 10 positions match TRBD2. The germline gives CDR1 DFQATT, CDR2 SNEGSKA (reference sequence). This CDR3 contains 15 residues. CDR3 sequence reads: CSARKPSGSGDTRYF. The CDR3 coding sequence is TGCAGTGCTAGAAAACCTAGCGGGAGTGGAGATACGCGGTATTTT.

This clonotype was seen ten or more times. The chain recombines TRBV24-1 with TRBJ2-1; D is undetermined. Trimming stripped 4 bases from V and 8 bases from J, with 14 bases between. The CDR3 spans 14 residues. Looked up from germline, CDR1 is KGHDR and CDR2 is SFDVKD. The CDR3 region is CATSDPWRTDEQFF. The CDR3 DNA sequence: TGTGCCACCAGTGACCCCTGGCGAACAGATGAGCAGTTCTTC.